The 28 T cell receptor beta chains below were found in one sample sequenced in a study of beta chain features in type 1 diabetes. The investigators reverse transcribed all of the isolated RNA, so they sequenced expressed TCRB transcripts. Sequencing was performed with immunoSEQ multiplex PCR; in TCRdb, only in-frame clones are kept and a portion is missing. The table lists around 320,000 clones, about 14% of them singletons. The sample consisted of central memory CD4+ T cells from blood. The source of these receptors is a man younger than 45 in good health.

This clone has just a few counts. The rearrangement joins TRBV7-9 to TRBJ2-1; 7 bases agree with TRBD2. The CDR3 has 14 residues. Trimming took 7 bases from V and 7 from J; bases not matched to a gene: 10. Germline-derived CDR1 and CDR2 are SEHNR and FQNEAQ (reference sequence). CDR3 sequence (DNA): TGTGCCAGCACCCTCTCGACTAGCCAGAATGAGCAGTTCTTC. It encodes CASTLSTSQNEQFF.

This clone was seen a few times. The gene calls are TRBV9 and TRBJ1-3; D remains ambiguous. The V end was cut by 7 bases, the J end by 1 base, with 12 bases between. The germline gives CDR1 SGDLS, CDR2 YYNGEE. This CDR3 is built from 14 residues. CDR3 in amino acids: CASASPGSGNTIYF. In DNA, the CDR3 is TGTGCCAGCGCCAGCCCGGGGTCTGGAAACACCATATATTTT.

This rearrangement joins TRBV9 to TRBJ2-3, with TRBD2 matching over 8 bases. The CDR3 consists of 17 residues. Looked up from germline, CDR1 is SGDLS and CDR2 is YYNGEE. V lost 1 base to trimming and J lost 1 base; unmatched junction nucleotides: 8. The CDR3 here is CASSVTPGTSGTDTQYF. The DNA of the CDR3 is TGTGCCAGCAGCGTAACTCCCGGGACTAGTGGCACAGATACGCAGTATTTT.

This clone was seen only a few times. The CDR3 loop reads CASGGGGANVLTF. The CDR3 DNA reads TGTGCCAGCGGAGGGGGCGGGGCCAACGTCCTGACTTTC. The chain uses TRBV9 and TRBJ2-6, with D maybe TRBD1 (7 bases). V lost 7 bases, J lost 4 bases, and 9 bases lay in between. The CDR3 is made up of 13 amino acids. Looked up from germline, CDR1 is SGDLS and CDR2 is YYNGEE.

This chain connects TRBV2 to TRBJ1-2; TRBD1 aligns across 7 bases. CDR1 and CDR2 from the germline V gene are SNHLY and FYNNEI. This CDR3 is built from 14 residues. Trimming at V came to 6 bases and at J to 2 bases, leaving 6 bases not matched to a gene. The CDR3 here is CASSPGGRNYGYTF. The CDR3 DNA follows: TGTGCCAGCAGCCCAGGGGGTAGAAACTATGGCTACACCTTC.

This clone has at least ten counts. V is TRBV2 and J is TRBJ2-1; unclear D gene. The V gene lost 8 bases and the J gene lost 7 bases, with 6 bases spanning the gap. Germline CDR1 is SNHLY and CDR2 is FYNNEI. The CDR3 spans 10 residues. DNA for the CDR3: TGTGCCAGCCTCCGAAATGAGCAGTTCTTC. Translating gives CASLRNEQFF.

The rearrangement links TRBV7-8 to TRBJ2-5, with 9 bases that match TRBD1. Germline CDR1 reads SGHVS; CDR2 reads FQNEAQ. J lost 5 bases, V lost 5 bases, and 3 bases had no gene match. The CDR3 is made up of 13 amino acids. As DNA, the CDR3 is TGTGCCAGCAGCGGGACAGGGCTTGAGACCCAGTACTTC. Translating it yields CASSGTGLETQYF.

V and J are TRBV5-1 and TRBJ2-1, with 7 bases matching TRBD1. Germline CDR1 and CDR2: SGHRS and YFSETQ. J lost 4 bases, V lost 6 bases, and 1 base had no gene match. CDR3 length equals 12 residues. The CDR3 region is CASTGQYNEQFF. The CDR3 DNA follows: TGCGCCAGCACGGGACAGTACAATGAGCAGTTCTTC.

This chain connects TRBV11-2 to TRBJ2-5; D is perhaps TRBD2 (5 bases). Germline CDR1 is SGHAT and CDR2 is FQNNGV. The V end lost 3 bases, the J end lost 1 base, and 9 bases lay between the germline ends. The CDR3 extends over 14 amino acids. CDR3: CASSLGDIQETQYF. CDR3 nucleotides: TGTGCCAGCAGCTTGGGAGACATCCAAGAGACCCAGTACTTC. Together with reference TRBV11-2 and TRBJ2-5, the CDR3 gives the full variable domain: EAGVAQSPRYKIIEKRQSVAFWCNPISGHATLYWYQQILGQGPKLLIQFQNNGVVDDSQLPKDRFSAERLKGVDSTLKIQPAKLEDSAVYLCASSLGDIQETQYFGPGTRLLVL.

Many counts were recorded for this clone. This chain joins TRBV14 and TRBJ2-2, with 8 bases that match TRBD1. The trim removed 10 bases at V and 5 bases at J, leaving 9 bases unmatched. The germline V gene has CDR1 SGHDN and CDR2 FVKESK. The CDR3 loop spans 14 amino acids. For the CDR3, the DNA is TGTGCCACCGGGGCAGGGGGCCGAACCGGGGAGCTGTTTTTT. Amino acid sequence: CATGAGGRTGELFF.

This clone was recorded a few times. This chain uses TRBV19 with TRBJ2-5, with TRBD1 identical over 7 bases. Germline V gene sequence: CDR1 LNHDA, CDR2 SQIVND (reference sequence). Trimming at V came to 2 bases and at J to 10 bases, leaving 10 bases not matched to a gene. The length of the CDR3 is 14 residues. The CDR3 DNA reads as TGTGCCAGTAGTATAAGACAGGGATCTGTGGACCAGTACTTC. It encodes CASSIRQGSVDQYF.

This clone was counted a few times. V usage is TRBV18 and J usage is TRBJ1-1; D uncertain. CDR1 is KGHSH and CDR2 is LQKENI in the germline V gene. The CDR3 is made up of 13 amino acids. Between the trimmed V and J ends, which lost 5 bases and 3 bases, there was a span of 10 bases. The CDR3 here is CASSGMSDTEAFF. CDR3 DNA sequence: TGTGCCAGCTCAGGGATGTCTGACACTGAAGCTTTCTTT.

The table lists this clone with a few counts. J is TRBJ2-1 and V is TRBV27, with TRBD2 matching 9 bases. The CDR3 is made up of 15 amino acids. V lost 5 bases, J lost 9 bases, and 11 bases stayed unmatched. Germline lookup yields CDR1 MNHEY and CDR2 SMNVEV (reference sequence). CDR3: CASSLVIAGEGEQFF. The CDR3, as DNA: TGTGCCAGCAGTCTAGTGATAGCGGGAGAGGGTGAGCAGTTCTTC.

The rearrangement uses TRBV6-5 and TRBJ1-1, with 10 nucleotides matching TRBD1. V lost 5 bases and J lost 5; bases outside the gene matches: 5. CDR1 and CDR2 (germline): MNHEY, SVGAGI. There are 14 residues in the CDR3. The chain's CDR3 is CASSARTGGTEAFF. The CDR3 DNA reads TGTGCCAGCAGTGCTCGGACAGGGGGAACTGAAGCTTTCTTT.

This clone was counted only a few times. CDR3: CASSSGPGSYNEQFF. Here the CDR3 DNA reads TGTGCCAGCAGTAGCGGCCCTGGGTCCTACAATGAGCAGTTCTTC. This chain links TRBV11-2 with TRBJ2-1; weak D call: TRBD2 (6 bases). CDR1 is SGHAT, CDR2 FQNNGV, per germline. Trimming cost V 6 bases and J 1 base, with 13 bases left between them. This CDR3 spans 15 amino acids.

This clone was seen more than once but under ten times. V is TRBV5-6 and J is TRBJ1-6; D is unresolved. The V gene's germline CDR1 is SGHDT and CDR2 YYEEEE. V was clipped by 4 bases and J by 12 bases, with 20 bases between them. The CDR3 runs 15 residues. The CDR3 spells CASSASGNSLRPLHF. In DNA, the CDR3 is TGTGCCAGCAGCGCGTCTGGAAACTCCCTTCGACCCCTCCACTTT.

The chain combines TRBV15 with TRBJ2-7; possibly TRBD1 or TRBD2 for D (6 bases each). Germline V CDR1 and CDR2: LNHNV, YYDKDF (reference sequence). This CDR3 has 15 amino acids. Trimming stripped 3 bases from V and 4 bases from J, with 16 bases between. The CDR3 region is CATSSPTGARYEQYF. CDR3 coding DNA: TGTGCCACCAGCAGTCCCACGGGGGCCCGGTACGAGCAGTACTTC.

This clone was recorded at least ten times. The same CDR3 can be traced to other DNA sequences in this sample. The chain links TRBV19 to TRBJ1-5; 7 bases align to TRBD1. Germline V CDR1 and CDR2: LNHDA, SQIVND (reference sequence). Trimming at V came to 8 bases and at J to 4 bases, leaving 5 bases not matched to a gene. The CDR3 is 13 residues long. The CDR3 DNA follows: TGTGCCAGTTCGGACAGGACGAATCAGCCCCAGCATTTT. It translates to CASSDRTNQPQHF.

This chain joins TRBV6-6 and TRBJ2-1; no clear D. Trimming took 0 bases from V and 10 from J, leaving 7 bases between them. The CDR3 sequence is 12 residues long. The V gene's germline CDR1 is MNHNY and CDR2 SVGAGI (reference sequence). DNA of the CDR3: TGTGCCAGCAGTTACTCCGTGGGGGAGCAGTTCTTC. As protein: CASSYSVGEQFF.

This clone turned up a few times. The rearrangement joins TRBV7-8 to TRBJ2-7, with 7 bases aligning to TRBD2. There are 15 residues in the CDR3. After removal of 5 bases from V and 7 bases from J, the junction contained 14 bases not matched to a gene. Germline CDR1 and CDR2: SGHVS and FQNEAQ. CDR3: CASSPLGRGTAEQYF. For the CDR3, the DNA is TGTGCCAGCAGCCCCCTCGGGCGGGGGACCGCTGAGCAGTACTTC.

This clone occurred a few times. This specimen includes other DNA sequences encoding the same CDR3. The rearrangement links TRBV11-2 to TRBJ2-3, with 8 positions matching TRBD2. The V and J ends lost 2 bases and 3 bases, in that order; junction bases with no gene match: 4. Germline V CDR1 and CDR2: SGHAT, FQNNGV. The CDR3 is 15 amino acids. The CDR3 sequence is CASSLRGGRTDTQYF. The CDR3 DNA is TGTGCCAGCAGCTTACGGGGGGGCCGAACAGATACGCAGTATTTT.

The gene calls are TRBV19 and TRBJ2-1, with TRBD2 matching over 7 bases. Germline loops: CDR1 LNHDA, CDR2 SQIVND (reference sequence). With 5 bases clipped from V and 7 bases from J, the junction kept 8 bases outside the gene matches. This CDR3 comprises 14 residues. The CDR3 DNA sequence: TGTGCCAGTAGTTTACTAGCGCTAAGGAATGAGCAGTTCTTC. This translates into CASSLLALRNEQFF.

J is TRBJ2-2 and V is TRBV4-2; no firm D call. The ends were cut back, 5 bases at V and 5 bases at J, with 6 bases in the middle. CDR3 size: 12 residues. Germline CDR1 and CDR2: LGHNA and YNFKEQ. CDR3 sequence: CASSLETGELFF. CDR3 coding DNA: TGTGCCAGCAGCTTGGAGACCGGGGAGCTGTTTTTT.

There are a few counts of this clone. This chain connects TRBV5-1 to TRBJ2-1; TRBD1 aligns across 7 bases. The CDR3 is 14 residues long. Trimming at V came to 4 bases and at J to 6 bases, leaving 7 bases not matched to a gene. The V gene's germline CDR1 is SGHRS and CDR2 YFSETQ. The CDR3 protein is CASSPTGTGNEQFF. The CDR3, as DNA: TGCGCCAGCAGCCCGACAGGGACGGGCAATGAGCAGTTCTTC.

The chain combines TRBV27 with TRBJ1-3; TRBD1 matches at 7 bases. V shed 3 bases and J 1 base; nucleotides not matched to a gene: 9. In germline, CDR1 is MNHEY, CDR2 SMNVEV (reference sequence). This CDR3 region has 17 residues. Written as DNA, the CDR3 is TGTGCCAGCAGTTTGCGTAACATACAGGGGTCTGGAAACACCATATATTTT. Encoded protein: CASSLRNIQGSGNTIYF.

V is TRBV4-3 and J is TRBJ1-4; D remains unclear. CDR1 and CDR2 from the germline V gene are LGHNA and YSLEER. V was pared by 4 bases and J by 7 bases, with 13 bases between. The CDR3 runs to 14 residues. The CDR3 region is CASSPQSSLEKLFF. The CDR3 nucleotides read TGCGCCAGCAGCCCCCAGTCCTCCCTTGAAAAACTGTTTTTT.

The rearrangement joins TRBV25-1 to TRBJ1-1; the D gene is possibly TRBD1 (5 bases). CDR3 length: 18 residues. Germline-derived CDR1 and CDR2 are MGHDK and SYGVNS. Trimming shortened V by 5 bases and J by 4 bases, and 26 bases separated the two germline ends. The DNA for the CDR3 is TGTGCCAGCAGTTTCTCTTACCGAAACGTTGGGGGGGGCACTGAAGCTTTCTTT. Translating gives CASSFSYRNVGGGTEAFF.

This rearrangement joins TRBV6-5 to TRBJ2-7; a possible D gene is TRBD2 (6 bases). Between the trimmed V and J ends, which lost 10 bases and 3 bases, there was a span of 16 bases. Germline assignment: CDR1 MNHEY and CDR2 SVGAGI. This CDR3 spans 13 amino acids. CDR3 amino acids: CATGWGERYEQYF. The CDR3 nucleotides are TGTGCCACGGGTTGGGGGGAGCGCTACGAGCAGTACTTC.